At least ten counts were recorded for the clone carrying this T cell receptor (beta chain). The sorted libraries started from about a million CD4+ or CD8+ T cells. The CDR3 has 14 residues. With V trimmed by 7 bases and J by 4 bases, 9 bases remained unmatched. Germline V gives CDR1 SQVTM, CDR2 ANQGSEA. With 10-nucleotide random UMIs, 5'RACE was used to make the cDNA. TCRdb re-analysed the 5' RACE reads in MiXCR, keeping a single row per CDR3 protein. The table shows some 38,000 distinct CDR3 sequences, with roughly 4.8% occurring only once. The data are from a study of neurological immune-mediated disorders.

Sequencing used CD4+ T cells from blood. V usage is TRBV29-1 and J usage is TRBJ2-5, with 10 bases aligning to TRBD1. This receptor was identified in a man aged 18 to 30 in good health. The chain's CDR3 is CSGLGQGIGETQYF. The CDR3 DNA reads as TGCAGCGGTCTGGGACAGGGGATAGGAGAGACCCAGTACTTC.